The rows below give T cell receptor beta chains drawn from one sample of a study of shared clonotypes between healthy human individuals. The data were produced by immunoSEQ multiplex PCR, yet TCRdb's version contains in-frame clones alone and is incomplete. The sample has millions of clones, over 85% seen once. Sequencing used naive CD4+ T cells from PBMCs. The origin of the receptors is a man younger than 35 in good health. Some clones in this sample may be carry-over from other donors' samples. CDR3s include the opening cysteine and the closing phenylalanine or tryptophan. The D gene is left open where the match is weak. Size is omitted from some rows. Given values are once, few, many or a class for expanded clones.

>NA|TRBJ1-4|NA|TRBV5-5
TGTGCCAGCAGCGTCCGGGCCCAGTCAACTAATGAAAAACTGTTTTTT
CASSVRAQSTNEKLFF
>few|TRBJ1-5|TRBD1|TRBV30
TGTGCCTGGAGTGTGACAGGGGGCAATCAGCCCCAGCATTTT
CAWSVTGGNQPQHF
>NA|TRBJ1-2|NA|TRBV4-1
TGCGCCAGCAGCCACCGACCCGGGGGTGGCTACACCTTC
CASSHRPGGGYTF
>once|TRBJ1-2|NA|TRBV5-1
TGCGCCAGCAGCTGGACCGAGCGGGGCAACTATGGCTACACCTTC
CASSWTERGNYGYTF
>NA|TRBJ1-2|NA|TRBV18
TGTGCCAGCTCGCCCGGGACAAGCTATGGCTACACCTTC
CASSPGTSYGYTF
>NA|TRBJ2-1|NA|TRBV10-2
TGCGCCAGCAGTAAGACTCTGGCCTACAATGAGCAGTTCTTC
CASSKTLAYNEQFF
>NA|TRBJ1-2|NA|TRBV7-8
TGTGCCAGCAGCTCACAGGTGAACTATGGCTACACCTTC
CASSSQVNYGYTF
>NA|TRBJ2-1|NA|TRBV7-9
TGTGCCAGCAGCTTAGAGCCCTCCTACAATGAGCAGTTCTTC
CASSLEPSYNEQFF
>NA|TRBJ2-7|TRBD1|TRBV7-8
TGTGCCAGCAGCTCTGGGACAGGGGGCTACGAGCAGTACTTC
CASSSGTGGYEQYF
>NA|TRBJ1-6|NA|TRBV27
TGTGCCAGCAGTTGGTCGGGGCTGGATAATTCACCCCTCCACTTT
CASSWSGLDNSPLHF
>NA|TRBJ2-1|NA|TRBV14
TGTGCCAGCAGCCGATGGGGGAGCTCCTACAATGAGCAGTTCTTC
CASSRWGSSYNEQFF
>NA|TRBJ1-4|TRBD1|TRBV28
TGTGCCAGCAGTCCACACAACAGGGGGCAAGACGAAAAACTGTTTTTT
CASSPHNRGQDEKLFF
>NA|TRBJ2-3|TRBD2|TRBV2
TGTGCCAGCAGGGCGGGAGCTGAGAGCACAGATACGCAGTATTTT
CASRAGAESTDTQYF
>NA|TRBJ1-1|TRBD1|TRBV29-1
TGCAGCGTTTCCGACAACAGGGGTGAAGCTTTCTTT
CSVSDNRGEAFF
>NA|TRBJ2-1|NA|TRBV5-1
TGCGCCAGCAGCCGGGAGTTCGGTGATGAGCAGTTCTTC
CASSREFGDEQFF
>NA|TRBJ1-1|TRBD1|TRBV28
TGTGCCACCCGGACAGGGGGGCGTAGGACTGAAGCTTTCTTT
CATRTGGRRTEAFF
>few|TRBJ1-3|NA|TRBV10-3
TGTGCCATCAGTGCGGCTAATGGAAACACCATATATTTT
CAISAANGNTIYF
>NA|TRBJ1-1|TRBD1|TRBV28
TGTGCCAGCAGCCTAAGACAGGGGGGACACACTGAAGCTTTCTTT
CASSLRQGGHTEAFF
>once|TRBJ2-6|NA|TRBV7-9
TGTGCCAGCAGCTTATTGGGGGGAAGAAGTTCCGGGGCCAACGTCCTGACTTTC
CASSLLGGRSSGANVLTF
>NA|TRBJ2-7|TRBD1|TRBV18
TGTGCCAGCGGGGGGACAGGGGTCGAGCAGTACTTC
CASGGTGVEQYF
>once|TRBJ1-2|NA|TRBV15
TGTGCCACCAGTAGCAAATATTTAAACCGGGGCACCTATGGCTACACCTTC
CATSSKYLNRGTYGYTF
>NA|TRBJ2-2|TRBD2|TRBV5-6
TGTGCCAGCAGCCGTGGACTAGCGGGGACCGGGGAGCTGTTTTTT
CASSRGLAGTGELFF
>NA|TRBJ1-3|NA|TRBV5-1
TGCGCCAGCAGAAACGAGGCGCTGGGAAACACCATATATTTT
CASRNEALGNTIYF
>NA|TRBJ1-5|NA|TRBV28
TGTGCCAGCAGTCGATACCCAGGGTTGCCCCAGCATTTT
CASSRYPGLPQHF
>NA|TRBJ2-5|NA|TRBV7-9
TGTGCCAGCAGCCCCCAGGGGGAGGCGCAGTACTTC
CASSPQGEAQYF
>NA|TRBJ2-3|TRBD2|TRBV5-4
TGTGCCAGCAGCTTGGCGGGAGGGCCCCCAGATACGCAGTATTTT
CASSLAGGPPDTQYF
>NA|TRBJ2-3|NA|TRBV5-4
TGTGCCAGCAGTTCTCTTGATGAGGATACGCAGTATTTT
CASSSLDEDTQYF
>NA|TRBJ1-1|NA|TRBV18
TGTGCCAGCTCACCCACAGATATCGACACTGAAGCTTTCTTT
CASSPTDIDTEAFF
>NA|TRBJ1-2|NA|TRBV2
TGTGCCAGCAAGTGGGCCCTAAATGGCTACACCTTC
CASKWALNGYTF
>NA|TRBJ2-4|NA|TRBV28
TGTGCCAGCAGTTCATCAGGGCTGCAGGCCAAAAACATTCAGTACTTC
CASSSSGLQAKNIQYF
>NA|TRBJ2-5|NA|TRBV5-4
TGTGCCAGCTTCCAAGTTTTTCGGGGCCAAGAGACCCAGTACTTC
CASFQVFRGQETQYF
>NA|TRBJ2-3|TRBD2|TRBV18
TGTGCCAGCTCACCTGGACTAGCGATCAGGGGTAGCACAGATACGCAGTATTTT
CASSPGLAIRGSTDTQYF
>NA|TRBJ2-7|NA|TRBV6-1
TGTGCCAGCAGTGAAGTTCCAGGCAGCTACGAGCAGTACTTC
CASSEVPGSYEQYF
>NA|TRBJ2-2|TRBD1|TRBV2
TGTGCCAGCATCTCGGACAGGGGCATCGGGGAGCTGTTTTTT
CASISDRGIGELFF
>NA|TRBJ2-3|TRBD1|TRBV6-5
TGTGCCAGCAGTTCCTACGGGACAGGGGCAGATACGCAGTATTTT
CASSSYGTGADTQYF
>NA|TRBJ2-2|NA|TRBV7-9
TGTGCCAGCAGCTTACCGCCTAGGGTTGTCCCCGGGGAGCTGTTTTTT
CASSLPPRVVPGELFF